This TCR beta chain was obtained from a study of identical twins. Study findings and constraints: Within twin pairs, the out-of-frame alpha sequences they shared showed excess low generation probability. Excess twin sharing in beta out-of-frame sequences was weaker. A cross-sectional statistical analysis, not follow-up of the same donors, supported the conclusions.

Each donor was a healthy Caucasian. On this clonotype: The antigen is unknown.

TCRdb reprocessed the 5' RACE reads via MiXCR and lists one record per CDR3 protein. The sample includes 200,000 to 300,000 distinct CDR3 sequences, roughly an eighth of them seen just once. The sample was also reused in another study, on yellow fever vaccine responses in identical twins.

This sequence originates from a woman between 18 and 30 years old in good health. The sequenced material came from memory (CD45RO+) T cells sorted from blood.

The DNA for the CDR3 is TGTGCCAGCAGCTGGGTGGGTTGGGGTGAGCAGTTCTTC. Translating gives CASSWVGWGEQFF. The chain carries TRBV7-9 and TRBJ2-1; D unclear. The CDR3 is made up of 13 amino acids. Trimming took 4 bases from V and 9 from J, leaving 13 bases between them. The germline CDR1 and CDR2 sequences are SEHNR and FQNEAQ (reference sequence).